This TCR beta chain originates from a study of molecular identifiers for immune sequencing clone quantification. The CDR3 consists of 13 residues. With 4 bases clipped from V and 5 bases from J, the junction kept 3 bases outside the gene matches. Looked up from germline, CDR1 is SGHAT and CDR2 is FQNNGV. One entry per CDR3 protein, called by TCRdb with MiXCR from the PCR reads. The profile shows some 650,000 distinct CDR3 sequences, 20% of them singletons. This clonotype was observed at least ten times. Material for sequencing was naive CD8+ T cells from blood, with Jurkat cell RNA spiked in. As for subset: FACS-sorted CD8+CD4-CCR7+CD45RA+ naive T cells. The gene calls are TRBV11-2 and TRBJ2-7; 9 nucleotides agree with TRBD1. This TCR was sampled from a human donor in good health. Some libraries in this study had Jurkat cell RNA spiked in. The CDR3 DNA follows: TGTGCCAGCAGCTCGGACAGGGGCCACGAGCAGTACTTC. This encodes CASSSDRGHEQYF.